The present TCR beta chain was sequenced within a study of lymphopenia after photon versus proton radiotherapy. Germline lookup yields CDR1 SGHNT and CDR2 YENEEA. The CDR3 has 14 amino acids. Between the trimmed V and J ends, which lost 3 bases and 3 bases, there was a span of 12 bases. Worth noting for this clone: The antigen is not known.

Profiled with immunoSEQ multiplex PCR; TCRdb holds only in-frame clones, not every one. The sample lists tens of thousands of clones, about 90% occurring once. Study results and caveats: Post-nadir diversity loss with photons came from oligoclonal expansion, particularly CD8+ Temra cells. In patients who died, overall survival fell as post-nadir TCR diversity dropped more. Only patients who died were analyzed for survival; proton advantage is unproven.

Sequencing was performed on peripheral blood, taken from a patient treated with photon-based radiotherapy. This chain links TRBV11-3 with TRBJ2-7; D is unclear. This TCR derives from a man between 60 and 70 years old with cholangiocarcinoma. The CDR3 region has the DNA TGTGCCAGCAGCTTTGGCCGAACGTTCTACGAGCAGTACTTC. Translated: CASSFGRTFYEQYF.